Sequencing of this TCR beta chain was carried out in a study of control samples from healthy donors and cancer patients. Measured with immunoSEQ multiplex PCR; TCRdb has only the in-frame clones, and not every one. The repertoire table contains about 210,000 clones. Germline V gene data show CDR1 as SGHAT and CDR2 as FQNNGV. This CDR3 has 18 amino acids. The V end was cut by 1 base, the J end by 2 bases, with 20 bases between. Sequencing was performed on blood. The TCR was taken from a woman between 25 and 40 years old in good health. The rearrangement links TRBV11-2 to TRBJ2-5; D possibly uses TRBD1 or TRBD2 (5 bases each). The CDR3 DNA reads TGTGCCAGCAGCTTAGCGGTGTTGGGGGTGATAAGGCAAGAGACCCAGTACTTC. Translated: CASSLAVLGVIRQETQYF.